The rows below give T cell receptor beta chains drawn from one sample of a study. TCRdb analysed the 5' RACE reads with MiXCR anew, one entry per CDR3 protein. The sample lists 35,000 to 50,000 distinct CDR3 sequences, under 25% occurring once. Sequencing was carried out using Tregs sorted from blood. These receptors were obtained from a female donor with breast cancer. Both conserved end residues are part of each CDR3. D genes are given only for firm matches. Clone size is given for some rows only: seen once, a few or many times, or a class if the clone is expanded.

d_call: -
v_call: TRBV7-8
clone_size: few
j_call: TRBJ2-7
cdr3_aa: CASSLNGAYEQYF
cdr3_nt: TGTGCCAGCAGCTTAAACGGGGCCTACGAGCAGTACTTC

d_call: -
v_call: TRBV13
clone_size: many
j_call: TRBJ1-1
cdr3_aa: CASRGTGTEAFF
cdr3_nt: TGTGCCAGCAGAGGTACGGGGACTGAAGCTTTCTTT

d_call: TRBD1
v_call: TRBV20-1
clone_size: -
j_call: TRBJ2-3
cdr3_aa: CSARGGQGGGDTQYF
cdr3_nt: TGCAGTGCTAGGGGGGGACAGGGAGGGGGAGATACGCAGTATTTT

d_call: TRBD1
v_call: TRBV7-3
clone_size: few
j_call: TRBJ1-2
cdr3_aa: CASSSDPGTGGGYTF
cdr3_nt: TGTGCCAGCAGCTCCGACCCCGGGACAGGGGGCGGCTACACCTTC

d_call: -
v_call: TRBV24-1
clone_size: -
j_call: TRBJ2-7
cdr3_aa: CATNAGTDEQYF
cdr3_nt: TGTGCCACCAACGCAGGAACCGACGAGCAGTACTTC

d_call: -
v_call: TRBV5-1
clone_size: once
j_call: TRBJ2-7
cdr3_aa: CASSLASEAFDEQYF
cdr3_nt: TGCGCCAGCAGCTTAGCCAGCGAGGCCTTCGACGAGCAGTACTTC

d_call: -
v_call: TRBV7-2
clone_size: few
j_call: TRBJ1-2
cdr3_aa: CASSYDSNYGYTF
cdr3_nt: TGTGCCAGCAGCTATGACAGTAACTATGGCTACACCTTC

d_call: -
v_call: TRBV13
clone_size: few
j_call: TRBJ2-1
cdr3_aa: CASSLGLTLDNEQFF
cdr3_nt: TGTGCCAGCAGCTTAGGACTAACTCTGGACAATGAGCAGTTCTTC

d_call: -
v_call: TRBV20-1
clone_size: -
j_call: TRBJ2-1
cdr3_aa: CSADQYRGPEDGEQFF
cdr3_nt: TGCAGTGCTGATCAATACCGGGGCCCCGAGGACGGTGAGCAGTTCTTC

d_call: -
v_call: TRBV5-1
clone_size: many
j_call: TRBJ2-7
cdr3_aa: CASSPLALPTHEQYF
cdr3_nt: TGCGCCAGCAGCCCTCTAGCCTTACCCACCCACGAGCAGTACTTC

d_call: -
v_call: TRBV24-1
clone_size: few
j_call: TRBJ2-5
cdr3_aa: CATSESTGRETQYF
cdr3_nt: TGTGCCACCAGTGAATCAACGGGAAGAGAGACCCAGTACTTC

d_call: -
v_call: TRBV27
clone_size: few
j_call: TRBJ2-5
cdr3_aa: CASSGLGETQYF
cdr3_nt: TGTGCCAGCTCCGGGCTGGGCGAGACCCAGTACTTC

d_call: TRBD1
v_call: TRBV10-3
clone_size: many
j_call: TRBJ1-5
cdr3_aa: CAVQGADQPQHF
cdr3_nt: TGTGCCGTACAGGGGGCGGATCAGCCCCAGCATTTT

d_call: TRBD1
v_call: TRBV6-5
clone_size: few
j_call: TRBJ2-1
cdr3_aa: CASRGTGYNEQFF
cdr3_nt: TGTGCCAGCAGGGGGACAGGTTACAATGAGCAGTTCTTC

d_call: TRBD2
v_call: TRBV6-6
clone_size: few
j_call: TRBJ2-7
cdr3_aa: CASSLERDHAYEQYF
cdr3_nt: TGTGCCAGCAGTTTGGAGCGGGATCACGCCTACGAGCAGTACTTC

d_call: TRBD2
v_call: TRBV5-1
clone_size: many
j_call: TRBJ2-1
cdr3_aa: CASSPTSGFYNEQFF
cdr3_nt: TGCGCCAGCAGCCCTACTAGCGGTTTCTACAATGAGCAGTTCTTC

d_call: TRBD1
v_call: TRBV20-1
clone_size: few
j_call: TRBJ2-7
cdr3_aa: CSAAKGGNYEQYF
cdr3_nt: TGCAGTGCAGCAAAAGGGGGCAACTACGAGCAGTACTTC

d_call: TRBD2
v_call: TRBV7-2
clone_size: -
j_call: TRBJ2-4
cdr3_aa: CASSTSRLREVNKNIQYF
cdr3_nt: TGTGCCAGCAGCACATCCCGGTTGCGGGAGGTGAACAAAAACATTCAGTACTTC

d_call: TRBD1
v_call: TRBV20-1
clone_size: many
j_call: TRBJ2-3
cdr3_aa: CSARARTRGRTDTQYF
cdr3_nt: TGCAGTGCTAGAGCCCGAACCAGGGGGCGCACAGATACGCAGTATTTT

d_call: -
v_call: TRBV5-1
clone_size: -
j_call: TRBJ1-1
cdr3_aa: CASSWMGRVNTEAFF
cdr3_nt: TGCGCCAGCAGCTGGATGGGACGGGTGAACACTGAAGCTTTCTTT

d_call: -
v_call: TRBV3-1
clone_size: once
j_call: TRBJ2-1
cdr3_aa: CASSHSRGSSNNEQFF
cdr3_nt: TGTGCCAGCAGTCACTCCCGGGGAAGCTCCAACAATGAGCAGTTCTTC

d_call: -
v_call: TRBV7-6
clone_size: few
j_call: TRBJ2-7
cdr3_aa: CASRTRPEQYF
cdr3_nt: TGTGCCAGCAGAACCCGACCCGAGCAGTACTTC

d_call: TRBD2
v_call: TRBV5-1
clone_size: medium-sized
j_call: TRBJ2-3
cdr3_aa: CASSSSGASTDTQYF
cdr3_nt: TGCGCCAGCAGCTCTAGCGGGGCTAGCACAGATACGCAGTATTTT

d_call: TRBD1
v_call: TRBV11-2
clone_size: many
j_call: TRBJ2-7
cdr3_aa: CASSLPGTGGQQYF
cdr3_nt: TGTGCCAGCAGCCTCCCCGGGACAGGGGGCCAGCAGTACTTC

d_call: -
v_call: TRBV29-1
clone_size: medium-sized
j_call: TRBJ1-4
cdr3_aa: CSVDRGGEKLFF
cdr3_nt: TGCAGCGTTGACAGGGGAGGGGAAAAACTGTTTTTT

d_call: TRBD1
v_call: TRBV20-1
clone_size: many
j_call: TRBJ2-5
cdr3_aa: CSARSTRGQGGWETQYF
cdr3_nt: TGCAGTGCTAGATCCACCAGGGGACAGGGAGGGTGGGAGACCCAGTACTTC

d_call: TRBD1
v_call: TRBV6-1
clone_size: few
j_call: TRBJ2-7
cdr3_aa: CASSEWDRGLYEQYF
cdr3_nt: TGTGCCAGCAGTGAATGGGACAGGGGGCTCTACGAGCAGTACTTC

d_call: -
v_call: TRBV6-6
clone_size: many
j_call: TRBJ2-4
cdr3_aa: CASVGSPRNIQYF
cdr3_nt: TGTGCCAGCGTAGGGTCCCCTAGGAACATTCAGTACTTC

d_call: -
v_call: TRBV14
clone_size: few
j_call: TRBJ2-1
cdr3_aa: CASSQAGRNNEQFF
cdr3_nt: TGTGCCAGCAGCCAAGCCGGCAGAAACAATGAGCAGTTCTTC

d_call: -
v_call: TRBV15
clone_size: -
j_call: TRBJ2-1
cdr3_aa: CATSRSGPYNEQFF
cdr3_nt: TGTGCCACCAGCAGATCGGGACCCTACAATGAGCAGTTCTTC

d_call: -
v_call: TRBV20-1
clone_size: -
j_call: TRBJ2-1
cdr3_aa: CSASLLVGEQFF
cdr3_nt: TGCAGTGCTAGTCTCCTAGTGGGTGAGCAGTTCTTC